This entry lists 21 T cell receptor beta chains sequenced from one sample in a study of blood T cell repertoires in COVID-19 (dated by TCRdb to 2020 to 2021). Library method: the immunoSEQ multiplex PCR assay. TCRdb took this table from immuneACCESS and kept in-frame rearrangements with V and J called. Such tables lack part of the clones; where checked against another copy, unresolved V genes explain under half of the gap, and the rest is unexplained. This sample is represented by 40,000 or so clones; approximately 90% of them were singletons. Clones ranked in the top ten supply under 2.5% of the sample. Sequencing was done on a sample of peripheral blood. These receptors were collected from a man between 45 and 60 years old with active COVID-19.

This clone was seen only once. CDR3 in amino acids: CASSPQGKNGYTF. The CDR3 nucleotides are TGTGCCAGCAGCCCCCAGGGAAAAAACGGCTACACCTTC. V is TRBV7-2 and J is TRBJ1-2; D perhaps matches TRBD1 (5 bases). This CDR3 has 13 amino acids. The V end lost 5 bases, the J end lost 8 bases, and 15 bases lay between the germline ends. CDR1 and CDR2 (germline): SGHTA, FQGNSA.

This clone was observed once. V and J are TRBV21-1 and TRBJ2-2; the D call in the table, TRBD1, was not verified against the DNA. TRBV21-1 is listed as a pseudogene. The CDR3 extends over 17 amino acids. CDR3 DNA sequence: TGTGCCAGCAGCACGGGTAACAGGGGGAGGGACACCGGGGAGCTGTTTTTT. Its protein is CASSTGNRGRDTGELFF.

By its share, this clone is medium-sized (0.01 to 0.1%). This chain connects TRBV5-1 to TRBJ1-3, with D hard to call. V lost 5 bases to trimming and J lost 0 bases, with 9 bases between them. The germline gives CDR1 SGHRS, CDR2 YFSETQ. This CDR3 region has 14 residues. In DNA form, the CDR3 reads TGCGCCAGCAGTAGGAGGGACTCTGGAAACACCATATATTTT. Protein: CASSRRDSGNTIYF.

This chain joins TRBV25-1 and TRBJ2-3, with TRBD2 matching 7 bases. Germline V gene sequence: CDR1 MGHDK, CDR2 SYGVNS. The CDR3 extends over 17 amino acids. Losses at the gene ends were 2 bases for V and 1 base for J; bases not matched to a gene: 9. The CDR3 region is CASSEAPPGRGTDTQYF. The CDR3 DNA reads as TGTGCCAGCAGTGAAGCCCCCCCAGGGAGGGGCACAGATACGCAGTATTTT.

This clone was seen once. This chain joins TRBV30 and TRBJ1-6; a weak D match, TRBD1 (5 bases). The CDR3 covers 16 residues. Germline CDR1 reads GTSNPN; CDR2 reads SVGIG (reference sequence). V lost 0 bases and J 6 bases, leaving 15 bases between the germline ends. The CDR3 is CAWSVKGRGGNSPLHF. CDR3 coding DNA: TGTGCCTGGAGTGTGAAGGGGCGAGGCGGTAATTCACCCCTCCACTTT.

The chain combines TRBV3-1 (or the pseudogene TRBV3-2) with TRBJ2-1, with 7 bases that match TRBD2. The germline V gene has CDR1 LGHDT and CDR2 YNNKEL (reference sequence). V shed 4 bases and J 10 bases; nucleotides not matched to a gene: 4. This CDR3 has 12 amino acids. The CDR3 coding sequence is TGTGCCAGCAGCCGAGCCGGGGGGGAGCAGTTCTTC. This translates into CASSRAGGEQFF.

The chain recombines TRBV5-1 with TRBJ2-3; D is ambiguous. V dropped 4 bases and J dropped 6 bases, with 9 bases sitting between them. Looked up from germline, CDR1 is SGHRS and CDR2 is YFSETQ. The CDR3 is made up of 12 amino acids. CDR3 loop: CASSMFSDTQYF. Written as DNA, the CDR3 is TGCGCCAGCAGCATGTTCTCGGATACGCAGTATTTT.

This chain links TRBV6-1 with TRBJ1-1, with D possibly being TRBD1 (5 bases). The CDR3 extends over 14 amino acids. Per the germline V gene, CDR1 is MNHNS and CDR2 is SASEGT. V lost 2 bases and J 1 base, leaving 8 bases between the germline ends. The CDR3, as DNA: TGTGCCAGCAGTGAAAGGACAACGAACACTGAAGCTTTCTTT. Translated: CASSERTTNTEAFF.

The V call is TRBV4-1, the J call TRBJ2-1; maybe TRBD2 (6 bases). Germline-derived CDR1 and CDR2 are MGHRA and YSYEKL. There are 15 residues in the CDR3. V was cut by 3 bases and J by 8 bases, with 17 bases left in between. Here the CDR3 DNA reads TGCGCCAGCAGCCACCGCTCTACTAGCAGGGATGAGCAGTTCTTC. This gives the protein CASSHRSTSRDEQFF.

This chain uses TRBV15 with TRBJ1-6, with D hard to call. The CDR3 spans 12 residues. V was pared by 0 bases and J by 19 bases, with 13 bases between. Germline V gene lookup returns CDR1 LNHNV and CDR2 YYDKDF (reference sequence). This CDR3 reads CATSRDFRSPHF. CDR3 nucleotides: TGTGCCACCAGCAGAGATTTTCGTTCCCCTCACTTT.

CDR3 DNA: TGTGCCAGCAGCGTAAGGGAGACCAATGAAAAACTGTTTTTT. The encoded protein is CASSVRETNEKLFF. The gene calls are TRBV9 and TRBJ1-4; D gene uncertain. In germline, CDR1 is SGDLS, CDR2 YYNGEE. The V end was cut by 1 base, the J end by 5 bases, with 9 bases between. The length of the CDR3 is 14 residues.

The V and J genes are TRBV30 and TRBJ1-4; D remains ambiguous. CDR1 is GTSNPN, CDR2 SVGIG, per germline (reference sequence). The V end lost 3 bases, the J end lost 7 bases, and 15 bases lay between the germline ends. This CDR3 has 14 amino acids. This CDR3 is CAWRSGSKGEKLFF. In DNA, the CDR3 is TGTGCCTGGAGGTCGGGGAGTAAGGGTGAAAAACTGTTTTTT.

V is TRBV4-2 and J is TRBJ2-1; TRBD2 matches at 8 bases. Germline CDR1 is LGHNA and CDR2 is YNFKEQ. The J segment lost 7 bases and the V segment lost 8 bases, leaving 13 bases of the junction unmatched. There are 15 residues in the CDR3. The CDR3 region is CASLSSAGVTNEQFF. The CDR3 DNA reads as TGTGCCAGCCTATCCTCAGCGGGAGTAACGAATGAGCAGTTCTTC.

The V and J genes are TRBV7-8 and TRBJ1-6; D possibly corresponds to TRBD1 (6 bases). The CDR3 runs to 13 residues. Germline V gene sequence: CDR1 SGHVS, CDR2 FQNEAQ. Trimming cost V 5 bases and J 8 bases, with 10 bases left between them. The CDR3 nucleotides are TGTGCCAGCAGCCGGGACATCGATTCACCCCTCCACTTT. Residues: CASSRDIDSPLHF. Variable domain in full (rest from reference TRBV7-8 and TRBJ1-6): GAGVSQSPRYKVAKRGQDVALRCDPISGHVSLFWYQQALGQGPEFLTYFQNEAQLDKSGLPSDRFFAERPEGSVSTLKIQRTQQEDSAVYLCASSRDIDSPLHFGNGTRLTVT.

The chain combines TRBV19 with TRBJ1-1; D is perhaps TRBD1 (6 bases). This CDR3 has 14 amino acids. CDR1 is LNHDA, CDR2 SQIVND, per germline (reference sequence). V was trimmed by 6 bases and J by 4 bases, leaving 15 bases between them. The CDR3 protein is CASSNTGSLTEAFF. CDR3 bases: TGTGCCAGTAGCAATACAGGGTCCCTCACTGAAGCTTTCTTT. The variable domain in full, completed from reference TRBV19 and TRBJ1-1, reads DGGITQSPKYLFRKEGQNVTLSCEQNLNHDAMYWYRQDPGQGLRLIYYSQIVNDFQKGDIAEGYSVSREKKESFPLTVTSAQKNPTAFYLCASSNTGSLTEAFFGQGTRLTVV.

The chain combines TRBV6-5 with TRBJ2-5; 9 nucleotides align to TRBD2. The CDR3 loop spans 16 amino acids. The junction had 6 bases not matched to a gene; V was cut back by 0 bases and J by 4 bases. Germline assignment: CDR1 MNHEY and CDR2 SVGAGI. This chain's CDR3 is CASSYSGGRVGETQYF. The CDR3 DNA reads as TGTGCCAGCAGTTACTCGGGCGGGAGGGTAGGAGAGACCCAGTACTTC.

The count of this clone is one. The V call is TRBV5-4, the J call TRBJ2-1, with a tentative D call TRBD2 (8 bases). The CDR3 is 15 residues long. From germline, CDR1 is SGHNT and CDR2 YYREEE (reference sequence). Trimming took 7 bases from V and 2 from J, leaving 16 bases between them. CDR3 loop: CASERGRGAYNEQFF. The CDR3 nucleotides read TGTGCCAGCGAGAGGGGGCGGGGGGCCTACAATGAGCAGTTCTTC.

The chain links TRBV19 to TRBJ1-1; D not resolved. Trimming stripped 6 bases from V and 0 bases from J, with 5 bases between. This CDR3 is 12 amino acids long. CDR1 and CDR2 from the germline V gene are LNHDA and SQIVND (reference sequence). This chain's CDR3 is CASSLMNTEAFF. The CDR3 DNA reads TGTGCCAGTAGCCTTATGAACACTGAAGCTTTCTTT.

The gene calls are TRBV14 and TRBJ2-3; 15 nucleotides align to TRBD2. The length of the CDR3 is 21 residues. Germline V gene lookup returns CDR1 SGHDN and CDR2 FVKESK. V shed 3 bases, J shed 1 base, and the junction held 14 bases outside the gene matches. The CDR3 region is CASSQLISGLAGGGGTDTQYF. The CDR3 bases are TGTGCCAGCAGCCAGCTAATTTCGGGACTAGCGGGAGGCGGGGGCACAGATACGCAGTATTTT.

This clone has only a few counts. V is TRBV18 and J is TRBJ1-1, with no clear D. The V and J ends lost 4 bases and 0 bases respectively, with 9 bases between them. The CDR3 spans 14 residues. Germline V gene sequence: CDR1 KGHSH, CDR2 LQKENI. The CDR3 DNA reads TGTGCCAGCTCACAGAACAGCCTGAACACTGAAGCTTTCTTT. Its translation is CASSQNSLNTEAFF.

The rearrangement uses TRBV7-2 and TRBJ1-2, with D possibly TRBD1 on 5 matching bases. Trimming shortened V by 3 bases and J by 8 bases, and 16 bases separated the two germline ends. Germline CDR1 reads SGHTA; CDR2 reads FQGNSA. The CDR3 sequence is 14 residues long. In DNA form, the CDR3 reads TGTGCCAGCAGCTTGCCGGTGCGGGGGAGCGGCTACACCTTC. Its protein is CASSLPVRGSGYTF.